This is a list of T cell receptor delta chains from one sample in a study of Vδ1+ human thymocytes. TCRdb re-called clones from the multiplex PCR reads using CATT. The sample includes roughly 25,000 delta-chain clones, approximately 7% seen only once; the top ten take around 0.91%. What was sequenced was Vdelta1+ gamma-delta thymocytes from the thymus. The receptors originated from a girl less than two years old who had congenital heart surgery. Both conserved end residues are part of each CDR3. D genes are given only for firm matches. Clone size is not always given. Where it is, it says once, few, many or a class for expanded clones.

d_call,v_call,clone_size,j_call,cdr3_aa,cdr3_nt
-,TRDV1,-,TRDJ1,CALGELLPSRVGDTDKLIF,TGTGCTCTTGGGGAACTCCTTCCGTCCAGGGTAGGTGACACCGATAAACTCATCTTT
TRDD3,TRDV1,-,TRDJ1,CALGELGQSDYWGIRGEHLDTDKLIF,TGTGCTCTTGGGGAACTGGGCCAAAGCGATTACTGGGGGATACGCGGGGAGCACCTTGACACCGATAAACTCATCTTT
-,TRDV1,-,TRDJ1,CALGDWGDSSRKLIF,TGTGCTCTTGGGGACTGGGGTGATTCCTCACGGAAACTCATCTTT
-,TRDV1,-,TRDJ1,CALVVRERNTDKLIF,TGTGCTCTTGTTGTTCGGGAAAGAAACACCGATAAACTCATCTTT
TRDD3,TRDV1,few,TRDJ1,CALGDPLGDYTDKLIF,TGTGCTCTTGGGGACCCCCTGGGGGACTACACCGATAAACTCATCTTT
TRDD2,TRDV1,-,TRDJ1,CALGDSLPTRQVEKYTDKLIF,TGTGCTCTTGGGGATTCCCTTCCTACAAGGCAGGTGGAGAAGTACACCGATAAACTCATCTTT
-,TRDV1,-,TRDJ1,CALGERKAFMTDKLIF,TGTGCTCTTGGGGAACGGAAGGCATTTATGACCGATAAACTCATCTTT
TRDD3,TRDV1,few,TRDJ1,CALGILRGYAGRLIF,TGTGCTCTTGGGATCCTACGGGGATACGCGGGTAGGCTCATCTTT
TRDD3,TRDV1,-,TRDJ1,CALVVRGYDDKLIF,TGTGCTCTTGTTGTGCGGGGATACGACGATAAACTCATCTTT
TRDD3,TRDV1,few,TRDJ1,CALGELPNTVLGERLYTDKLIF,TGTGCTCTTGGGGAACTCCCCAATACCGTACTGGGGGAACGCCTGTACACCGATAAACTCATCTTT
-,TRDV1,few,TRDJ1,CALGELRSPSYDWGNAYTDKLIF,TGTGCTCTTGGGGAACTCCGGTCTCCGTCCTACGACTGGGGAAACGCGTACACCGATAAACTCATCTTT
TRDD2,TRDV1,-,TRDJ1,CALGELDSYSSGPYTDKLIF,TGTGCTCTTGGGGAACTCGATTCCTACTCCTCCGGGCCGTACACCGATAAACTCATCTTT
TRDD3,TRDV1,-,TRDJ2,CALGELVLPTDWGILEAPAQLFF,TGTGCTCTTGGGGAACTTGTCCTTCCTACTGACTGGGGGATACTGGAGGCGCCAGCACAACTCTTCTTT